This T cell receptor (beta chain) was identified during a study of CD8+ T cells in alopecia areata. RNA extraction was followed by reverse transcription into cDNA, which acted as the sequencing template. Using immunoSEQ multiplex PCR, the repertoire was profiled, and TCRdb retains in-frame clones only, with some absent. The data hold over 150,000 clones, with under 60% observed a single time. The CDR3 is 13 residues long. The germline gives CDR1 MGHRA, CDR2 YSYEKL. The germline V and J ends were trimmed by 3 bases and 6 bases, with 11 bases remaining between them. Treatment reported: oral pan-JAK inhibitor, 5-10 mg twice daily.

The sequences come from CD8+ T cells sorted from blood, collected at week 24, from a patient treated with tofacitinib. V usage is TRBV4-1 and J usage is TRBJ1-2, with a possible D match to TRBD1 (6 bases). The source is a human donor with alopecia areata. In nucleotides, the CDR3 is TGCGCCAGCAGCCAGCCACAGGGAAATGGCTACACCTTC. Translated: CASSQPQGNGYTF.